The rows below give T cell receptor beta chains drawn from one sample of a study of PD-1 blockade in classical Hodgkin lymphoma. TCRdb keeps only in-frame clones here, not all; method: immunoSEQ multiplex PCR. The profile shows several thousand clones, approximately 85% of them singletons. The material sequenced was peripheral blood mononuclear cells (PBMCs), taken at baseline. The receptors originated from a human donor with classical Hodgkin lymphoma. Both conserved end residues are part of each CDR3. D genes are given only for firm matches. Some rows have no size entry. The others give once, few or many, or a class for an expanded clone.

TRBV5-6	-	TRBD1	TRBJ1-2	CASSSGQGKTNYGYTF	TGTGCCAGCAGCTCCGGACAGGGGAAAACTAACTATGGCTACACCTTC
TRBV10-1	-	TRBD2	TRBJ2-7	CASSEGSGSEQYF	TGCGCCAGCAGTGAAGGTAGCGGGAGTGAGCAGTACTTC
TRBV29-1	-	-	TRBJ1-2	CSGSGTREGYTF	TGCAGCGGGAGTGGGACGCGGGAAGGCTACACCTTC
TRBV5-1	-	TRBD2	TRBJ2-3	CASSLEASGRTDTQYF	TGCGCCAGCAGCTTGGAAGCTAGCGGGAGAACAGATACGCAGTATTTT
TRBV5-4	-	TRBD2	TRBJ2-5	CASSIGTSGIETQYF	TGTGCCAGCAGCATCGGGACTAGCGGGATAGAGACCCAGTACTTC
TRBV5-4	-	-	TRBJ2-5	CASSLERTFQETQYF	TGTGCCAGCAGCTTGGAGCGGACATTCCAAGAGACCCAGTACTTC
TRBV15	-	-	TRBJ1-1	CATSRVGFGNTEAFF	TGTGCCACCAGCAGAGTGGGGTTCGGGAACACTGAAGCTTTCTTT
TRBV30	-	-	TRBJ1-4	CAWSGRTNEKLFF	TGTGCCTGGAGTGGGAGGACTAATGAAAAACTGTTTTTT
TRBV19	-	-	TRBJ2-3	CASSIRHFLLHTQYF	TGTGCCAGTAGTATAAGGCACTTCTTACTGCATACGCAGTATTTT
TRBV7-9	-	TRBD1	TRBJ2-7	CASSLGPGGIYEQYF	TGTGCCAGCAGCTTAGGGCCAGGGGGTATCTACGAGCAGTACTTC
TRBV6-6	few	-	TRBJ2-5	CASSFGQNQETQYF	TGTGCCAGCAGTTTCGGACAGAACCAAGAGACCCAGTACTTC
TRBV7-2	-	-	TRBJ2-1	CASSLVGNEQFF	TGTGCCAGCAGCTTAGTGGGTAATGAGCAGTTCTTC
TRBV7-2	-	-	TRBJ2-1	CASSLESGEQFF	TGTGCCAGCAGCTTAGAAAGTGGAGAGCAGTTCTTC
TRBV11-2	-	TRBD2	TRBJ2-7	CATKTSGKGEQYF	TGTGCCACCAAGACTAGCGGGAAGGGGGAGCAGTACTTC
TRBV6-1	-	-	TRBJ1-5	CASQTGGNPQHF	TGTGCCAGCCAAACCGGGGGTAATCCCCAGCATTTT
TRBV25-1	-	-	TRBJ1-4	CATTGQGNEKLFF	TGTGCAACGACGGGGCAGGGGAATGAAAAACTGTTTTTT
TRBV6-4	-	-	TRBJ1-6	CASPKHGTTNSPLHF	TGTGCCAGCCCAAAACACGGGACAACAAATTCACCCCTCCACTTT
TRBV7-3	-	-	TRBJ2-7	CASSLIPDSSYEQYF	TGTGCCAGCAGCTTAATCCCGGACAGCTCCTACGAGCAGTACTTC
TRBV5-5	-	TRBD2	TRBJ2-2	CASSLGAGGPYAGELFF	TGTGCCAGCAGCTTGGGGGCGGGAGGGCCGTATGCCGGGGAGCTGTTTTTT
TRBV18	-	-	TRBJ1-3	CASSPPRALFGNTIYF	TGTGCCAGCTCACCACCCAGGGCCCTTTTTGGAAACACCATATATTTT
TRBV14	-	TRBD1	TRBJ2-7	CASSQVGQGAREQYF	TGTGCCAGCAGCCAAGTGGGACAGGGGGCTCGAGAGCAGTACTTC
TRBV7-6	-	-	TRBJ1-1	CAATGMNTEAFF	TGTGCCGCAACAGGTATGAACACTGAAGCTTTCTTT
TRBV4-1	-	-	TRBJ2-7	CASSQDRRAVISYEQYF	TGCGCCAGCAGCCAAGATCGGCGGGCCGTCATCTCCTACGAGCAGTACTTC
TRBV27	-	-	TRBJ1-5	CASNPEGQGNQPQHF	TGTGCCAGCAACCCCGAGGGACAAGGCAATCAGCCCCAGCATTTT
TRBV7-2	-	TRBD2	TRBJ2-3	CASSLIRSGSIGGTDTQYF	TGTGCCAGCAGCTTAATTCGCAGCGGGAGTATTGGGGGCACAGATACGCAGTATTTT
TRBV6-6	-	TRBD1	TRBJ1-5	CASSYGLDRGGQPQHF	TGTGCCAGCAGTTACGGTTTGGACAGGGGCGGTCAGCCCCAGCATTTT
TRBV9	-	-	TRBJ1-3	CASSPTRSGNTIYF	TGTGCCAGCAGCCCGACACGAAGTGGAAACACCATATATTTT
TRBV18	-	TRBD1	TRBJ2-1	CASSLQGATNNEQFF	TGTGCCAGCTCACTACAGGGGGCCACCAACAATGAGCAGTTCTTC
TRBV18	-	-	TRBJ2-5	CASSPRFGGGETQYF	TGTGCCAGCTCACCACGGTTTGGGGGAGGAGAGACCCAGTACTTC
TRBV10-3	once	-	TRBJ2-3	CAIRGTYTDTQYF	TGTGCCATCAGAGGGACCTACACAGATACGCAGTATTTT
TRBV9	-	TRBD1	TRBJ1-2	CASSAKPGQGTYGYTF	TGTGCCAGCAGCGCCAAACCGGGACAGGGAACTTATGGCTACACCTTC
TRBV13	-	TRBD1	TRBJ2-6	CASSLEADGTVSSGANVLTF	TGTGCCAGCAGCTTAGAAGCAGACGGGACAGTCAGCTCTGGGGCCAACGTCCTGACTTTC
TRBV29-1	few	TRBD1	TRBJ2-3	CSVVQQGNTDTQYF	TGCAGCGTTGTTCAACAGGGGAACACAGATACGCAGTATTTT
TRBV19	-	-	TRBJ2-4	CASSLWGLKAKNIQYF	TGTGCCAGTAGCCTGTGGGGGCTGAAGGCCAAAAACATTCAGTACTTC
TRBV27	-	-	TRBJ1-2	CASRGTGVNYGYTF	TGTGCCAGCAGAGGGACGGGGGTTAACTATGGCTACACCTTC
TRBV6-4	-	-	TRBJ1-1	CASSDGGNTEAFF	TGTGCCAGCAGTGACGGAGGGAACACTGAAGCTTTCTTT
TRBV28	-	-	TRBJ1-1	CATKPPQGNTEAFF	TGTGCCACCAAGCCCCCCCAGGGGAACACTGAAGCTTTCTTT
TRBV6-6	-	TRBD1	TRBJ2-7	CASSYSSGQGYEQYF	TGTGCCAGCAGTTACTCTTCGGGACAGGGTTACGAGCAGTACTTC
TRBV27	-	TRBD2	TRBJ2-3	CASSSNTPRLAGEKADTQYF	TGTGCCAGCAGTTCAAATACCCCCCGACTAGCGGGAGAGAAGGCAGATACGCAGTATTTT